Listed here are 21 T cell receptor beta chains from one sample, sequenced in a study of Graves' ophthalmopathy and Graves' hyperthyroidism. Amplification of TCR beta CDR3 regions used RNA transcripts. Amplification began with first-round RT-PCR using HTBI primers, then second-round multiplex PCR was performed. TCRdb used MiXCR to reprocess the multiplex PCR reads, holding one entry per CDR3 protein. The sample has about 740,000 distinct CDR3 sequences, 40% seen once; the top ten hold 44%. The sequencing sample was made of peripheral blood. These receptors all stem from an adult man with Graves' ophthalmopathy.

The genes are TRBV15 and TRBJ1-2; D not resolved. The CDR3 totals 12 residues. V lost 10 bases, J lost 8 bases, and 17 bases lay in between. CDR1 is LNHNV, CDR2 YYDKDF, per germline (reference sequence). The CDR3 bases are TGTGCCAGCTCAGAGGGCCTGGGGGGCTACACCTTC. Protein sequence: CASSEGLGGYTF.

The gene calls are TRBV29-1 and TRBJ1-6; TRBD1 aligns across 7 bases. J lost 2 bases, V lost 4 bases, and 2 bases had no gene match. The germline V gene encodes CDR1 SQVTM and CDR2 ANQGSEA. CDR3 length: 14 residues. CDR3 amino acids: CSVGQGPYNSPLHF. In nucleotides, the CDR3 is TGCAGCGTTGGACAGGGTCCCTATAATTCACCCCTCCACTTT.

This clonotype was counted at least ten times. The chain has TRBV2 and TRBJ1-2, with 9 bases matching TRBD1. The germline gives CDR1 SNHLY, CDR2 FYNNEI. Trimming at V came to 7 bases and at J to 4 bases, leaving 13 bases not matched to a gene. The CDR3 consists of 16 residues. The DNA for the CDR3 is TGTGCCAGCAAATCAAACCGACAGGGGGAGATCTATGGCTACACCTTC. Encoded protein: CASKSNRQGEIYGYTF.

The rearrangement links TRBV5-1 to TRBJ2-2; D is perhaps TRBD1 (6 bases). Germline V gives CDR1 SGHRS, CDR2 YFSETQ. The CDR3 is 15 residues long. V gave up 0 bases and J gave up 6 bases, with 12 bases separating them. The CDR3 sequence: CASSLEPGASGELFF. In DNA, the CDR3 is TGCGCCAGCAGCTTGGAACCAGGGGCCTCCGGGGAGCTGTTTTTT.

The chain links TRBV5-8 to TRBJ2-7; 7 nucleotides line up with TRBD2. The CDR3 loop spans 14 amino acids. The germline CDR1 and CDR2 sequences are SGHTS and YDEGEE. The V gene end was trimmed by 4 bases and the J gene end by 4 bases; junction bases not matched to a gene: 8. CDR3 loop: CASSETSSPYEQYF. CDR3 DNA sequence: TGTGCCAGCAGCGAGACTAGCTCCCCGTACGAGCAGTACTTC.

The J gene is TRBJ1-6, the V gene TRBV15; tentative D call: TRBD1 (6 bases). The V gene's germline CDR1 is LNHNV and CDR2 YYDKDF (reference sequence). The CDR3 covers 15 residues. The ends were cut back, 1 base at V and 13 bases at J, with 17 bases in the middle. DNA of the CDR3: TGTGCCACCAGCAGAGTTACAGGGTCGGGTCAGCCCCTCCACTTT. This codes for CATSRVTGSGQPLHF.

The chain employs TRBV10-3 and TRBJ2-7; TRBD2 might be the D (5 bases). Germline values: CDR1 ENHRY, CDR2 SYGVKD. This CDR3 has 12 amino acids. Between the trimmed V and J ends, which lost 11 bases and 6 bases, there was a span of 17 bases. The CDR3 reads CASKSGDSEQYF. Here the CDR3 DNA reads TGTGCCTCTAAATCCGGGGATTCCGAGCAGTACTTC.

V gene TRBV25-1 combines with J gene TRBJ2-2, with D unresolved. The ends were cut back, 6 bases at V and 4 bases at J, with 12 bases in the middle. The CDR3 covers 14 residues. CDR1 and CDR2 (germline): MGHDK, SYGVNS. Here the CDR3 DNA reads TGTGCCAGCAGCCTCGGGCCGACCACCGGGGAGCTGTTTTTT. It translates to CASSLGPTTGELFF.

The gene calls are TRBV24-1 and TRBJ1-5; TRBD1 is a possible D gene (5 bases). The V and J ends lost 6 bases and 3 bases respectively, with 17 bases between them. Looked up from germline, CDR1 is KGHDR and CDR2 is SFDVKD. The CDR3 is made up of 16 amino acids. CDR3 protein: CATSYRRDGHNQPQHF. DNA of the CDR3: TGTGCCACCAGTTACCGCCGGGACGGACACAATCAGCCCCAGCATTTT.

This clonotype was picked up many times. J is TRBJ1-4 and V is TRBV2; D gene ambiguous. V dropped 3 bases and J dropped 10 bases, with 12 bases sitting between them. Germline V CDR1 and CDR2: SNHLY, FYNNEI. This CDR3 spans 13 amino acids. CDR3 bases: TGTGCCAGCAGTGACTCCGTCCTGGGAAAACTGTTTTTT. Amino acids: CASSDSVLGKLFF.

The chain joins TRBV20-1 to TRBJ1-3; D ambiguous. CDR1 and CDR2 (germline): DFQATT, SNEGSKA (reference sequence). The CDR3 length is 14 residues. Trimming removed 1 base from V and 3 bases from J, with 10 bases in between. The CDR3 spells CSARVRPDGNTIYF. CDR3 in DNA: TGCAGTGCTAGAGTTCGACCAGATGGAAACACCATATATTTT.

This clonotype came up many times. The chain joins TRBV10-3 to TRBJ2-5, with D maybe TRBD2 (5 bases). Germline CDR1 is ENHRY and CDR2 is SYGVKD. The CDR3 consists of 15 residues. V shed 0 bases and J shed 7 bases, with 15 bases lying between them. CDR3 sequence (DNA): TGTGCCATCAGTGAGTCCTGGGAGTTCTCAGGGACCCAGTACTTC. Translating gives CAISESWEFSGTQYF.

The chain uses TRBV3-1 and TRBJ1-2; perhaps TRBD1 as D (6 bases). This CDR3 region has 13 residues. Germline V gene sequence: CDR1 LGHDT, CDR2 YNNKEL (reference sequence). V was clipped by 4 bases and J by 13 bases, with 19 bases between them. CDR3 sequence reads: CASSPPGSTGSTF. As DNA, the CDR3 is TGTGCCAGCAGCCCCCCAGGCTCGACAGGTAGCACCTTC.

This clonotype was detected ten times or more. The gene calls are TRBV6-5 and TRBJ2-7; D might be TRBD1 (6 bases). This CDR3 is 13 amino acids long. Germline V CDR1 and CDR2: MNHEY, SVGAGI. V lost 6 bases and J 3 bases, leaving 12 bases between the germline ends. The DNA of the CDR3 is TGTGCCAGCAGACCGGGACACAACTACGAGCAGTACTTC. It codes for CASRPGHNYEQYF.

The J gene is TRBJ2-7, the V gene TRBV7-9, with 14 bases that match TRBD2. V shed 5 bases and J 7 bases; nucleotides not matched to a gene: 16. The CDR3 has 18 amino acids. The germline V gene encodes CDR1 SEHNR and CDR2 FQNEAQ (reference sequence). The CDR3 DNA is TGTGCCAGCAGCATAAGATTCTTAGGGACTAGCGGGAGCGGGGAGCAGTACTTC. Residues: CASSIRFLGTSGSGEQYF.

The rearrangement links TRBV19 to TRBJ1-6, with TRBD1 identical over 9 bases. Unmatched junction bases numbered 10, after V lost 6 bases and J lost 13 bases. The CDR3 extends over 14 amino acids. The germline V gene encodes CDR1 LNHDA and CDR2 SQIVND (reference sequence). This CDR3 is CASSATGGGGPLHF. The CDR3 DNA reads as TGTGCCAGTAGCGCCACAGGGGGCGGTGGCCCCCTCCACTTT.

The rearrangement uses TRBV29-1 and TRBJ1-2; possible D gene TRBD1, 6 bases. Trimming stripped 4 bases from V and 14 bases from J, with 17 bases between. Germline V gives CDR1 SQVTM, CDR2 ANQGSEA. CDR3 length equals 11 residues. CDR3 loop: CSVGRGGSGTF. CDR3 in DNA: TGCAGCGTTGGCAGGGGTGGGTCTGGGACCTTC.

This clonotype was found a few times. The chain combines TRBV7-9 with TRBJ1-2, with 10 bases fitting TRBD1. This CDR3 is built from 15 residues. Germline CDR1 is SEHNR and CDR2 is FQNEAQ (reference sequence). The J segment lost 7 bases and the V segment lost 5 bases, leaving 10 bases of the junction unmatched. Here the CDR3 DNA reads TGTGCCAGCAGCGTTTCCGGGACAGGGGTACGTGGCTACACCTTC. It yields the protein CASSVSGTGVRGYTF.

Details on this clonotype: A much larger clonotype is one base distant, so this may be a read error. V is TRBV20-1 and J is TRBJ1-2; D gene unclear. Germline V gene sequence: CDR1 DFQATT, CDR2 SNEGSKA (reference sequence). CDR3 length: 12 amino acids. Written as DNA, the CDR3 is TGCAGTGCTAACTTGGAAGGCTATGGCTACGCCTTC. It yields the protein CSANLEGYGYAF.

This chain connects TRBV25-1 to TRBJ1-2, with D hard to call. V gave up 8 bases and J gave up 8 bases, with 15 bases separating them. The CDR3 spans 12 residues. Germline CDR1 MGHDK, CDR2 SYGVNS. The DNA of the CDR3 is TGTGCCAGCGTTGAACAAGGCACGGGCTACACCTTC. Encoded protein: CASVEQGTGYTF.

The CDR3 sequence: CASRGILGWNGYGYTF. The CDR3 DNA reads as TGTGCCAGCAGGGGGATTCTCGGTTGGAACGGCTATGGCTACACCTTC. The chain is built from TRBV25-1 and TRBJ1-2; D gene uncertain. The CDR3 runs to 16 residues. V gave up 6 bases and J gave up 4 bases, with 21 bases separating them. From germline, CDR1 is MGHDK and CDR2 SYGVNS.